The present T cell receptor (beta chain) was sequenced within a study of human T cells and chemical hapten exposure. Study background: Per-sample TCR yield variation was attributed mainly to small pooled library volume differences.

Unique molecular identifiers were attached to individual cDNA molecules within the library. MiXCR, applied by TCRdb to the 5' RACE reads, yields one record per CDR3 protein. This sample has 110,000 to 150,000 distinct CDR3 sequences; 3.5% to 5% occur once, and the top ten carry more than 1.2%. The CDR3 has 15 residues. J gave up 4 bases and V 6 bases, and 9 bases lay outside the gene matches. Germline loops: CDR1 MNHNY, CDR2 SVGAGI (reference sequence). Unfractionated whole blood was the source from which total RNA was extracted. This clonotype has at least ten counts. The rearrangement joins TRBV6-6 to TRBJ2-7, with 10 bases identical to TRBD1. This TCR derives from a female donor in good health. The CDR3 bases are TGTGCCAGCAGCCCCGACAGGGGGCTTTTGTACGAGCAGTACTTC. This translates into CASSPDRGLLYEQYF.